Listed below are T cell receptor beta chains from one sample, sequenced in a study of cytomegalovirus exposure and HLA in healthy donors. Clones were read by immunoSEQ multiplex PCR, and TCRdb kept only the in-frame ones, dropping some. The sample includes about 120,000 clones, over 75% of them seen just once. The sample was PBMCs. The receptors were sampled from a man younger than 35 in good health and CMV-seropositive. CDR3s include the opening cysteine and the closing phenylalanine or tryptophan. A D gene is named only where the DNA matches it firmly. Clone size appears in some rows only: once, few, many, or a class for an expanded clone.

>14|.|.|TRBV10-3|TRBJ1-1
TGTGCCATCAGTGAGGACAGCTTGAACACTGAAGCTTTCTTT
CAISEDSLNTEAFF
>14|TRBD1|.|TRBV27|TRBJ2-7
TGTGCCAGCAGTTTATTGGGACAGTCCTACGAGCAGTACTTC
CASSLLGQSYEQYF
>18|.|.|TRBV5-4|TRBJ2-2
TGTGCCAGCAGCTTCTCCCAACTAGCAGATACATTTAGCGGGGAGCTGTTTTTT
CASSFSQLADTFSGELFF
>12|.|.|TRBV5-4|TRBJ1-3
TGTGCCAGCAGCTCGGACAGAGACACCATATATTTT
CASSSDRDTIYF
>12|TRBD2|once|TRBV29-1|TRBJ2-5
TGCAGCGTTGTACTAGCGGAAGAGACCCAGTACTTC
CSVVLAEETQYF
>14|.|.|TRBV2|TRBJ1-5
TGTGCCAGCAGCGAATGGCAGGGGAGTCAGCCCCAGCATTTT
CASSEWQGSQPQHF
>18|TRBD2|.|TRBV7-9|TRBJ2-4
TGTGCCAGCAGCTCCTACGGACTAGCGGGATCGGCCAAAAACATTCAGTACTTC
CASSSYGLAGSAKNIQYF
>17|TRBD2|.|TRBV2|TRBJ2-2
TGTGCCAGCATCGTAGCGGGAGGGCCGGGAAACACCGGGGAGCTGTTTTTT
CASIVAGGPGNTGELFF
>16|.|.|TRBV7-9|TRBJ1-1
TGTGCCAGCAGCCCTTTAGGGCGACAGTTGGGGACTGAAGCTTTCTTT
CASSPLGRQLGTEAFF
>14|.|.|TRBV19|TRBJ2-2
TGTGCCAGTAGTCGACTAGTTATAACCGGGGAGCTGTTTTTT
CASSRLVITGELFF
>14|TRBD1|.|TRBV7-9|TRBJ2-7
TGTGCCAGCAGCTTCCCGGGACAGGAGAACGAGCAGTACTTC
CASSFPGQENEQYF
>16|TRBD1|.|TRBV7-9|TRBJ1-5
TGTGCCAGCAGCTTAATGGGGACAGGGGTGGATCAGCCCCAGCATTTT
CASSLMGTGVDQPQHF
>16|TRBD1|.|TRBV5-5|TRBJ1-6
TGTGCCAGCAGCTTTACCAGGGGGACCTATAATTCACCCCTCCACTTT
CASSFTRGTYNSPLHF
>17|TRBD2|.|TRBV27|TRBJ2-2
TGTGCCAGCAGTTTATTTCGGACTAGCGGATATACCGGGGAGCTGTTTTTT
CASSLFRTSGYTGELFF
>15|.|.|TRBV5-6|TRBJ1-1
TGTGCCAGCAGCCCATCTCCCAGGGAGAACACTGAAGCTTTCTTT
CASSPSPRENTEAFF
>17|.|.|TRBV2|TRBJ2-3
TGTGCCAGCAGTGAAGCGCTCGGGGTCCCCGCGTCAGATACGCAGTATTTT
CASSEALGVPASDTQYF
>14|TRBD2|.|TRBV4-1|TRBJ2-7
TGCGCCAGCAGCCGTGGGACTAGCGCAGACGAGCAGTACTTC
CASSRGTSADEQYF
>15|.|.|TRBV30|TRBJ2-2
TGTGCCTGGAGTATGGCAGGGTTAAACACCGGGGAGCTGTTTTTT
CAWSMAGLNTGELFF
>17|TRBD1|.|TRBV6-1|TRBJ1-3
TGTGCCAGCAGTGACTTGACAGGGGCGAGCTCTGGAAACACCATATATTTT
CASSDLTGASSGNTIYF
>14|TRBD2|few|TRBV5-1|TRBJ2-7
TGCGCCAGCAGCTCGGGGGGGGCGCGGTACGAGCAGTACTTC
CASSSGGARYEQYF
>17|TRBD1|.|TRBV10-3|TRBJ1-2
TGTGCCATCAGTGAGTTTCAGGCCGGGACAGATAACTATGGCTACACCTTC
CAISEFQAGTDNYGYTF
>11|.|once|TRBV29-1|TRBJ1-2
TGCAGCGTGGAGACAGGCTATGGCTACACCTTC
CSVETGYGYTF
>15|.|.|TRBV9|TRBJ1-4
TGTGCCAGCAGCGACCAACGGGGGGTTAATGAAAAACTGTTTTTT
CASSDQRGVNEKLFF
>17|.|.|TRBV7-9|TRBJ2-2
TGTGCCAGCAGCTTAGGGCTAGCTATTAAGAATGCCGGGGAGCTGTTTTTT
CASSLGLAIKNAGELFF
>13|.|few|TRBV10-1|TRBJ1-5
TGCGCCAGCAGCCAGGACAGAAATCAGCCCCAGCATTTT
CASSQDRNQPQHF
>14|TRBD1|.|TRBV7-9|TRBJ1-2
TGTGCCAGCAGCTTAAGCTACAGGGGGTATGGCTACACCTTC
CASSLSYRGYGYTF
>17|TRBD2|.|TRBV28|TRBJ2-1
TGTGCCAGCACCTCGGAAGCTAGCGGGAGTAGCGGCAATGAGCAGTTCTTC
CASTSEASGSSGNEQFF
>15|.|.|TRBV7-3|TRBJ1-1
TGTGCCAGCAGCCCAATCCGCAGGGTGAACACTGAAGCTTTCTTT
CASSPIRRVNTEAFF
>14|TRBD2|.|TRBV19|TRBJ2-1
TGTGCCAGTACCGGCGGACTAGTTAGCAATGAGCAGTTCTTC
CASTGGLVSNEQFF
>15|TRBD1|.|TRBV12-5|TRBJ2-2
TGTGCTAGTGGTTGGGGACAGGGCTTCCCCGGGGAGCTGTTTTTT
CASGWGQGFPGELFF
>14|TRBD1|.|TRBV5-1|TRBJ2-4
TGCGCCAGCAGCTTGGCCGATATGGGTACAGGGGGCTACTTC
CASSLADMGTGGYF
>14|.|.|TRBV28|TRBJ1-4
TGTGCCACCACGTCGACAGTCTCTAATGAAAAACTGTTTTTT
CATTSTVSNEKLFF
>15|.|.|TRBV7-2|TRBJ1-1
TGTGCCAGCAGCACCAGGGAATGGTTGAACACTGAAGCTTTCTTT
CASSTREWLNTEAFF
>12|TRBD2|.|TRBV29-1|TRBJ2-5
TGCAGCGTTGGAAGGGGAGGGGAGACCCAGTACTTC
CSVGRGGETQYF
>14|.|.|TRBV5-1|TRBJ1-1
TGCGCCAGCAACGTCGAAAACAGGCCCACTGAAGCTTTCTTT
CASNVENRPTEAFF
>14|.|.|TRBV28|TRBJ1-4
TGTGCCAGCAGTTTATCAGGGGAGGGTGAAAAACTGTTTTTT
CASSLSGEGEKLFF
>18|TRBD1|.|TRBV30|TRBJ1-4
TGTGCCTGGAGCAGGGGGTGGACAAACCCTAAAGGGAATGAAAAACTGTTTTTT
CAWSRGWTNPKGNEKLFF
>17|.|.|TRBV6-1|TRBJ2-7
TGTGCCAGCAGTGAATTCGCCGGGAGAGATATCACCTACGAGCAGTACTTC
CASSEFAGRDITYEQYF
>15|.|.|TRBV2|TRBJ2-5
TGTGCCAGCAGTGAAGCGAACCAGGGACTGGAGACCCAGTACTTC
CASSEANQGLETQYF
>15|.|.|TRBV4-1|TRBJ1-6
TGCGCCAGCAGCCCCGGGGACATCCCTCTAATCACCCTCCACTTT
CASSPGDIPLITLHF
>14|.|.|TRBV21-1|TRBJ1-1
TGTGCCAGCAGCAAAGACGGGTTGGACACTGAAGCTTTCTTT
CASSKDGLDTEAFF
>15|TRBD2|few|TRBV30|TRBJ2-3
TGTGCCTGGACCGCGGGACTAGCCTACACAGATACGCAGTATTTT
CAWTAGLAYTDTQYF
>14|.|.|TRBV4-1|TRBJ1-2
TGCGCCAGCAGCCAGAGTTGGACAGACTATGGCTACACCTTC
CASSQSWTDYGYTF
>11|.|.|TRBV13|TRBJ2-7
TGTGCCAGCAGCGTAAGGGGCGAGCAGTACTTC
CASSVRGEQYF